This is a list of T cell receptor beta chains from one sample in a study of blood T cells in healthy people across ages. TCRdb re-called the 5' RACE reads with MiXCR, one entry per CDR3 protein. The repertoire holds about 1.5 million distinct CDR3 sequences, with 35% to 45% as singletons. The material sequenced was blood. The receptors derive from a woman in her late teens or twenties in good health. Both conserved end residues are part of each CDR3. Each record gives: clone size, D gene, V gene, J gene, CDR3 DNA, CDR3 protein. The D gene is left open where the match is weak. Clone size is not always given. Where it is, it says once, few, many or a class for expanded clones.

>-|-|TRBV7-2|TRBJ2-1
TGTGCCAGCAGCTTGGGGAGAGGATCCTACAATGGGCAGTTCTTC
CASSLGRGSYNGQFF
>-|-|TRBV28|TRBJ2-4
TGTGCCAGCAGTATCGGGACCGAAAACAGTCAGTACTTC
CASSIGTENSQYF
>-|-|TRBV5-1|TRBJ1-4
TGCGCCAGCAGCTTGGGAAAGGACGGGGACGAAAAACTGTTTTTT
CASSLGKDGDEKLFF
>few|-|TRBV6-4|TRBJ2-6
TGTGCCAGCAACCCAGGACTCCCAAATTCTGGGGCCAACGTCCTGACTTTC
CASNPGLPNSGANVLTF
>few|-|TRBV7-2|TRBJ2-3
TGTGCCAGCAGTTCCCGGAACTCTAATACGCAGTATTTT
CASSSRNSNTQYF
>-|TRBD1|TRBV3-1|TRBJ2-1
TGTGCCAGCAGCCAATCCCGGACAGGGGGTTACAATGAGCAGTTCTTC
CASSQSRTGGYNEQFF
>-|TRBD1|TRBV29-1|TRBJ1-5
TGCAGCGTTGAAAGTCGGACAGGGCATCAGCCCCAGCATTTT
CSVESRTGHQPQHF
>-|-|TRBV12-3/TRBV12-4|TRBJ1-2
TGTGCCGGCAAAACAGCGGCCAGCTACACCTTC
CAGKTAASYTF
>-|TRBD1|TRBV9|TRBJ2-3
TGTGCCAGCAGCGTCGGGACAGGGGGCGTAGATACGCAGTATTTT
CASSVGTGGVDTQYF
>many|-|TRBV28|TRBJ2-7
TGTGCCAGCAGTTTACGGGAGCAGTACTTC
CASSLREQYF
>-|-|TRBV9|TRBJ2-7
TGTGCCAGCAGCGAGGACGACTCCTACGAGCAGTACTTC
CASSEDDSYEQYF
>-|-|TRBV5-1|TRBJ2-7
TGCGCCAGCAGCTTTAGGGGGTTATTAACAGGCGATGAGCAGTACTTC
CASSFRGLLTGDEQYF
>few|-|TRBV27|TRBJ1-5
TGTGCCAGCAGGGGGACATATAGCAATCAGCCCCAGCATTTT
CASRGTYSNQPQHF
>-|-|TRBV7-2|TRBJ1-2
TGTGCCAGCAAACCGGACACCTCTAACTATGGCTACACCTTC
CASKPDTSNYGYTF
>once|TRBD1|TRBV28|TRBJ1-1
TGTGCCAGCAGATTGGACAGGGTGGGCACTGAAGCTTTCTTT
CASRLDRVGTEAFF
>-|-|TRBV5-1|TRBJ1-2
TGCGCCAGCAGCTTGCAAGGACGGGACGACAACTATGGCTACACCTTC
CASSLQGRDDNYGYTF
>-|-|TRBV7-9|TRBJ2-1
TGTGCCAGCAGCCGGGATGTCTCCTACAATGAGCAGTTCTTC
CASSRDVSYNEQFF
>-|-|TRBV28|TRBJ2-3
TGTGCCAGCACCCTCAACCCCGGAATAGCGGCCACAGATACGCAGTATTTT
CASTLNPGIAATDTQYF
>-|TRBD1|TRBV3-1|TRBJ1-1
TGTGCCAGCAGCCTATATCGAGGGGGCGGCACTGAAGCTTTCTTT
CASSLYRGGGTEAFF
>-|TRBD1|TRBV6-2/TRBV6-3|TRBJ1-1
TGTGCCAGCAGGGACAGGGACGCTTTCTTT
CASRDRDAFF
>once|-|TRBV29-1|TRBJ1-3
TGCAGCGTTAGACTAAATGGAAACACCATATATTTT
CSVRLNGNTIYF
>few|TRBD1|TRBV27|TRBJ2-7
TGTGCCAGCGGAGACAGGGCGCGGTCCTACGAGCAGTACTTC
CASGDRARSYEQYF
>few|-|TRBV29-1|TRBJ1-3
TGCAGCGTTCGGCAGGTCTTAACTGGAAACACCATATATTTT
CSVRQVLTGNTIYF
>few|-|TRBV20-1|TRBJ1-2
TGCAGTGCTAGAGATCTGGCAGGGTGGTACCTCTATGGCTACACCTTC
CSARDLAGWYLYGYTF
>-|-|TRBV18|TRBJ2-3
TGTGCCAGCTCACCACCGGTCCCCAGGATTGGGACAGATACGCAGTATTTT
CASSPPVPRIGTDTQYF
>few|-|TRBV7-9|TRBJ1-2
TGTGCCAGCAGCTACGGGACTTCTAACTATGGCTACACCTTC
CASSYGTSNYGYTF
>-|-|TRBV10-3|TRBJ1-1
TGTGCCATCAGTGAGTCGACGGCGGATCTGAACACTGAAGCTTTCTTT
CAISESTADLNTEAFF
>few|-|TRBV7-2|TRBJ1-1
TGTGCCAGCAGCGGGGGTCCCAGGGTTGGCAGTGAAGCTTTCTTT
CASSGGPRVGSEAFF
>-|-|TRBV6-6|TRBJ1-2
TGTGCCAGCAGTGTAGGAACAGAGTACTATGGCTACACCTTC
CASSVGTEYYGYTF
>-|TRBD2|TRBV27|TRBJ2-1
TGTGCCAGCAGTTTCCTTAGCGGGGGTGGGGATGAGCAGTTCTTC
CASSFLSGGGDEQFF
>few|-|TRBV7-9|TRBJ1-6
TGTGCCAGCAGCTTAGAGGGTAGGGGGTCACCCCTCCACTTT
CASSLEGRGSPLHF
>few|TRBD2|TRBV14|TRBJ2-5
TGTGCCAGCAGCCAAGTTCCTGCCGGGACTAGCGAAGAGACCCAGTACTTC
CASSQVPAGTSEETQYF
>-|TRBD1|TRBV29-1|TRBJ2-7
TGCAGCGTGCCAGGGGGCGTCGACGAGCAGTACTTC
CSVPGGVDEQYF
>few|-|TRBV29-1|TRBJ1-1
TGCAGCGTAAAAGGGATTTTGAACACTGAAGCTTTCTTT
CSVKGILNTEAFF
>few|-|TRBV4-1|TRBJ1-5
TGCGCCAGCAGCCAACGAGAGGGGTTTAGCAATCAGCCCCAGCATTTT
CASSQREGFSNQPQHF
>-|TRBD1|TRBV10-3|TRBJ1-2
TGTGCCATCAGTGAAATAAAGGACAGGAACTATGGCTACACCTTC
CAISEIKDRNYGYTF
>-|TRBD1|TRBV6-1|TRBJ2-7
TGTGCCAGCACCATTAGGACAGGGAGAGATCACGAGCAGTACTTC
CASTIRTGRDHEQYF
>few|-|TRBV7-9|TRBJ2-7
TGTGCCAGCAGCCCCGGGGCCCACGACGAGCAGTACTTC
CASSPGAHDEQYF
>few|-|TRBV20-1|TRBJ2-1
TGCAGTGGAGACAGCTGGAATGAGCAGTTCTTC
CSGDSWNEQFF
>few|TRBD1|TRBV7-2|TRBJ2-2
TGTGCCAGCAGCTTGGGGGGGACAGGGATCACCGGGGAGCTGTTTTTT
CASSLGGTGITGELFF
>-|-|TRBV29-1|TRBJ1-1
TGCAGCGCCGTTCATTGGACGAACACTGAAGCTTTCTTT
CSAVHWTNTEAFF
>-|-|TRBV7-8|TRBJ1-2
TGTGCCAGCAGCACGCGTCTTGGCTATGGCTACACCTTC
CASSTRLGYGYTF
>-|-|TRBV9|TRBJ2-5
TGTGCCAGCAGCATCGGGACTCAAGAGACCCAGTACTTC
CASSIGTQETQYF